These T cell receptor beta chains were read from a single sample in a study of blood T cell repertoires in COVID-19. Clones were sequenced by immunoSEQ multiplex PCR, and TCRdb holds only the in-frame ones, with some missing. This sample yields 90,000 to 120,000 clones, of which under 95% are seen a single time; 1% to 1.5% belongs to the top ten. The sample consisted of peripheral blood. The receptors originated from a woman aged 25 to 45 with acute or convalescent COVID-19. Both conserved end residues are part of each CDR3. D genes are given only for firm matches. Clone size is shown for a subset of rows, as once, few, many or a class of expanded clone.

cdr3_nt: TGCGCCAGCAGCCAAGACAGGTTTCAGGGCTATGGCTACACCTTC
cdr3_aa: CASSQDRFQGYGYTF
j_call: TRBJ1-2
clone_size: NA
d_call: NA
v_call: TRBV4-3

cdr3_nt: TGTGCCAGCAGTTCTAAAGATAGCAATCAGCCCCAGCATTTT
cdr3_aa: CASSSKDSNQPQHF
j_call: TRBJ1-5
clone_size: NA
d_call: NA
v_call: TRBV27

cdr3_nt: TGTGCCAGCACAACAGACGGCAATCAGCCCCAGCATTTT
cdr3_aa: CASTTDGNQPQHF
j_call: TRBJ1-5
clone_size: NA
d_call: NA
v_call: TRBV7-2

cdr3_nt: TGTGCCAGCTTACTCGGACAGGGAGAAAACTATGGCTACACCTTC
cdr3_aa: CASLLGQGENYGYTF
j_call: TRBJ1-2
clone_size: NA
d_call: TRBD1
v_call: TRBV28

cdr3_nt: TGTGCCAGCAGTGAACAGGGGGCCTCCTATGGCTACACCTTC
cdr3_aa: CASSEQGASYGYTF
j_call: TRBJ1-2
clone_size: NA
d_call: TRBD1
v_call: TRBV2

cdr3_nt: TGTGCCAGCATGGGCGGGCCATACAATGAGCAGTTCTTC
cdr3_aa: CASMGGPYNEQFF
j_call: TRBJ2-1
clone_size: NA
d_call: NA
v_call: TRBV6-5

cdr3_nt: TGTGCCAGCAGTTATCTAGGCCTGAACACTGAAGCTTTCTTT
cdr3_aa: CASSYLGLNTEAFF
j_call: TRBJ1-1
clone_size: NA
d_call: NA
v_call: TRBV6-5

cdr3_nt: TGTGCCAGCAGTTTAAACGCCGCAGGGGCAGTGAACACTGAAGCTTTCTTT
cdr3_aa: CASSLNAAGAVNTEAFF
j_call: TRBJ1-1
clone_size: NA
d_call: NA
v_call: TRBV28

cdr3_nt: TGTGCCAGCAGGCCTCGGGGGGGCGCCAACACTGAAGCTTTCTTT
cdr3_aa: CASRPRGGANTEAFF
j_call: TRBJ1-1
clone_size: NA
d_call: NA
v_call: TRBV7-2

cdr3_nt: TGTGCCAGAAGCCCGAAATCAATAATGGGAGGGGCAGCTTTCTTT
cdr3_aa: CARSPKSIMGGAAFF
j_call: TRBJ1-1
clone_size: NA
d_call: NA
v_call: TRBV5-3

cdr3_nt: TGTGCCAGCAGCTTAGCGTTTAGCGGGAGGAAAGAAGAGACCCAGTACTTC
cdr3_aa: CASSLAFSGRKEETQYF
j_call: TRBJ2-5
clone_size: NA
d_call: TRBD2
v_call: TRBV7-6

cdr3_nt: TGTGCCTGGACCACTTCGGGGGTTAACTATGGCTACACCTTC
cdr3_aa: CAWTTSGVNYGYTF
j_call: TRBJ1-2
clone_size: NA
d_call: NA
v_call: TRBV30

cdr3_nt: TGTGCCAGCAGGTCCGGGACTTCGGGTGGCTACACCTTC
cdr3_aa: CASRSGTSGGYTF
j_call: TRBJ1-2
clone_size: NA
d_call: NA
v_call: TRBV28

cdr3_nt: TGTGCCACCCGTAGTACCGGACAGGGGTTCTACGAGCAGTACTTC
cdr3_aa: CATRSTGQGFYEQYF
j_call: TRBJ2-7
clone_size: few
d_call: TRBD1
v_call: TRBV5-4

cdr3_nt: TGTGCCACCAGTGATGGAGAGACAGGTAGGGATGAGCAGTTCTTC
cdr3_aa: CATSDGETGRDEQFF
j_call: TRBJ2-1
clone_size: NA
d_call: NA
v_call: TRBV24-1

cdr3_nt: TGTGCCAGCGGGACAGGGTCGCTTGAAAAACTGTTTTTT
cdr3_aa: CASGTGSLEKLFF
j_call: TRBJ1-4
clone_size: NA
d_call: TRBD1
v_call: TRBV3-1/TRBV3-2

cdr3_nt: TGCGCCAGCAGCCCCGGGACAGGGGTTTCCTACGGCGAGCAGTACTTC
cdr3_aa: CASSPGTGVSYGEQYF
j_call: TRBJ2-7
clone_size: medium-sized
d_call: TRBD1
v_call: TRBV5-1

cdr3_nt: TGTGCCAGCAGAGGGCAGCGGTCCTACAATGAGCAGTTCTTC
cdr3_aa: CASRGQRSYNEQFF
j_call: TRBJ2-1
clone_size: NA
d_call: NA
v_call: TRBV11-3

cdr3_nt: TGTGCCAGCAGCTTAGGGGACACCAAACGACTACTAGCCAAAAACATTCAGTACTTC
cdr3_aa: CASSLGDTKRLLAKNIQYF
j_call: TRBJ2-4
clone_size: NA
d_call: NA
v_call: TRBV7-2

cdr3_nt: TGTGCCAGCTCTGAGGGAACCTATAGCAATCAGCCCCAGCATTTT
cdr3_aa: CASSEGTYSNQPQHF
j_call: TRBJ1-5
clone_size: NA
d_call: NA
v_call: TRBV18

cdr3_nt: TGCAGTGCTAGTTTACTTCTGAACACCGGGGAGCTGTTTTTT
cdr3_aa: CSASLLLNTGELFF
j_call: TRBJ2-2
clone_size: few
d_call: NA
v_call: TRBV20-1

cdr3_nt: TGCGCCAGCAGCCCGGAGGAGGACTATGGCTACACCTTC
cdr3_aa: CASSPEEDYGYTF
j_call: TRBJ1-2
clone_size: NA
d_call: NA
v_call: TRBV4-3

cdr3_nt: TGTGCCACCAGCAAACCCTTATATGGGACTAGCGGGAACACCGGGGAGCTGTTTTTT
cdr3_aa: CATSKPLYGTSGNTGELFF
j_call: TRBJ2-2
clone_size: NA
d_call: TRBD2
v_call: TRBV24-1

cdr3_nt: TGTGCCAGCAGCTTGGTGGTCGGCGGTTCACCCCTCCACTTT
cdr3_aa: CASSLVVGGSPLHF
j_call: TRBJ1-6
clone_size: NA
d_call: NA
v_call: TRBV5-6

cdr3_nt: TGTGCCAGTATGCCTAGCGGGAGGACTGAGCAGTTCTTC
cdr3_aa: CASMPSGRTEQFF
j_call: TRBJ2-1
clone_size: once
d_call: TRBD2
v_call: TRBV19

cdr3_nt: TGTGCCAGCAGGGGTGCAGGGGAATCACCCCTCCACTTT
cdr3_aa: CASRGAGESPLHF
j_call: TRBJ1-6
clone_size: NA
d_call: NA
v_call: TRBV27

cdr3_nt: TGTGCCAGCAGCCAAAATCGACCCACAGGGATACTGACGAACACTGAAGCTTTCTTT
cdr3_aa: CASSQNRPTGILTNTEAFF
j_call: TRBJ1-1
clone_size: NA
d_call: NA
v_call: TRBV27

cdr3_nt: TGTGCCAGCAGCCCGACAGCTACTGGAAACACCATATATTTT
cdr3_aa: CASSPTATGNTIYF
j_call: TRBJ1-3
clone_size: NA
d_call: NA
v_call: TRBV14